This is a list of T cell receptor beta chains from one sample in a study of radiation and T cells in renal cell carcinoma. Profiling relied on immunoSEQ multiplex PCR, and the TCRdb table lists in-frame clones only, not all of them. Of some 150,000 clones listed, 80% to 90% are singletons. The material was blood, obtained from a patient whose treatment included radiotherapy and nephrectomy. The receptors originated from a woman in her forties or fifties with renal cell carcinoma. Both conserved end residues are part of each CDR3. The D gene is left open where the match is weak. Only some rows state a clone size, as once, few, many or a class for expanded clones.

>-|TRBV19|TRBJ1-1|-
CASSPLRGGRNTEAFF
TGTGCCAGTAGTCCCCTGAGGGGGGGAAGGAACACTGAAGCTTTCTTT
>TRBD1|TRBV10-3|TRBJ2-5|-
CAIRTGGEETQYF
TGTGCCATCAGGACAGGGGGCGAGGAGACCCAGTACTTC
>-|TRBV28|TRBJ2-7|once
CASSSGGQSSYEQYF
TGTGCCAGCAGTTCCGGGGGACAGAGCTCCTACGAGCAGTACTTC
>-|TRBV7-2|TRBJ2-1|once
CASSRQGGESYNEQFF
TGTGCCAGCAGCCGCCAGGGGGGGGAATCCTACAATGAGCAGTTCTTC
>-|TRBV5-4|TRBJ1-1|-
CASSETGNTEAFF
TGTGCCAGCAGCGAAACAGGGAACACTGAAGCTTTCTTT
>-|TRBV15|TRBJ2-2|-
CATSGVPDPDTGELFF
TGTGCCACCAGCGGGGTCCCGGATCCCGACACCGGGGAGCTGTTTTTT
>-|TRBV5-1|TRBJ2-2|-
CASSLGANTGELFF
TGCGCCAGCAGCTTGGGTGCGAACACCGGGGAGCTGTTTTTT
>-|TRBV7-8|TRBJ2-1|-
CASSLGPWNEQFF
TGTGCCAGCAGCTTAGGTCCCTGGAATGAGCAGTTCTTC
>TRBD1|TRBV7-8|TRBJ1-5|-
CASSLSIGTGVEIDQPQHF
TGTGCCAGCAGCTTGTCCATTGGGACAGGGGTGGAGATCGATCAGCCCCAGCATTTT
>-|TRBV27|TRBJ2-1|-
CASSTFSARSYNEQFF
TGTGCCAGCAGTACTTTTAGCGCGCGATCCTACAATGAGCAGTTCTTC
>-|TRBV6-1|TRBJ2-6|-
CASSEEGGSGANVLTF
TGTGCCAGCAGTGAAGAAGGGGGATCTGGGGCCAACGTCCTGACTTTC
>TRBD1|TRBV19|TRBJ1-2|-
CASSMGTGTYYGYTF
TGTGCCAGTAGTATGGGGACAGGGACATACTATGGCTACACCTTC
>-|TRBV9|TRBJ1-1|-
CASSVRQGEWNEAFF
TGTGCCAGCAGCGTAAGGCAAGGGGAGTGGAATGAAGCTTTCTTT
>-|TRBV15|TRBJ2-3|-
CATSRDKGFRRYF
TGTGCCACCAGCAGAGATAAAGGTTTTCGGAGGTATTTT
>-|TRBV11-3|TRBJ2-4|-
CASSSRDRNIQYF
TGTGCCAGCAGCTCCCGCGACAGAAACATTCAGTACTTC
>TRBD2|TRBV6-5|TRBJ2-3|once
CASSRHGGSDTQYF
TGTGCCAGCAGTCGACACGGGGGGTCAGATACGCAGTATTTT
>-|TRBV19|TRBJ2-1|-
CASSMHSANRDEQFF
TGTGCCAGTAGTATGCACTCCGCTAATAGGGATGAGCAGTTCTTC
>-|TRBV25-1|TRBJ2-2|-
CASSGGPDTGELFF
TGTGCCAGCAGTGGGGGGCCGGACACCGGGGAGCTGTTTTTT
>-|TRBV6-5|TRBJ1-2|-
CASSYSFQGTDGYTF
TGTGCCAGCAGTTACTCGTTCCAGGGGACGGATGGCTACACCTTC
>-|TRBV28|TRBJ2-1|few
CASRAVNEQFF
TGTGCCAGCAGAGCGGTGAATGAGCAGTTCTTC
>-|TRBV5-1|TRBJ2-5|-
CASNLGGRAETQYF
TGCGCCAGCAACCTGGGGGGACGGGCAGAGACCCAGTACTTC
>-|TRBV5-3|TRBJ1-4|once
CARSTNEKLFF
TGTGCCAGAAGCACGAATGAAAAACTGTTTTTT
>-|TRBV5-4|TRBJ2-2|once
CASSLWSGLPGELFF
TGTGCCAGCAGCTTATGGTCGGGGCTCCCCGGGGAGCTGTTTTTT
>-|TRBV6-1|TRBJ1-2|-
CASRRESGYTF
TGTGCCAGCAGAAGGGAGAGCGGCTACACCTTC
>-|TRBV7-3|TRBJ2-5|-
CASSRLSQETQYF
TGTGCCAGCAGTAGGCTAAGCCAAGAGACCCAGTACTTC
>TRBD1|TRBV29-1|TRBJ1-1|-
CSVYDRASNTEAFF
TGCAGCGTATACGACAGGGCTTCGAACACTGAAGCTTTCTTT
>-|TRBV20-1|TRBJ1-2|few
CSARAPVIYTF
TGCAGTGCTAGAGCTCCCGTTATCTACACCTTC
>TRBD2|TRBV4-2|TRBJ2-1|-
CASRRLAGANYEQFF
TGTGCCAGCAGAAGACTAGCGGGAGCCAATTACGAGCAGTTCTTC
>-|TRBV7-9|TRBJ1-1|-
CASSTSGTRGPRTEAFF
TGTGCCAGCAGCACATCCGGGACCAGGGGCCCTCGCACTGAAGCTTTCTTT
>-|TRBV10-3|TRBJ2-1|-
CAIWTGPSSYNEQFF
TGTGCCATCTGGACTGGCCCGAGCTCCTACAATGAGCAGTTCTTC